This record looks at one T cell receptor (beta chain) sequence and its context. The CDR3 covers 15 residues. After removal of 5 bases from V and 0 bases from J, the junction contained 6 bases not matched to a gene. The germline gives CDR1 DFQATT, CDR2 SNEGSKA (reference sequence). The sample belongs to a study of CD8 T cells in Susac syndrome. RNA totalling roughly 0.5 to 1 ug underwent reverse transcription with random hexamers. Coverage of TCR beta CDR3 amplification by immunoSEQ multiplex PCR extended to 54 Vbeta and 13 Jbeta. TCRdb passed the immunoSEQ multiplex PCR reads through MiXCR, listing each CDR3 protein once. There are under 200,000 distinct CDR3 sequences in the sample; approximately 96% occur only once, and more than 0.12% lies in the top ten.

What was sequenced was CD4+ T cells from PBMCs. This sequence was found in a human donor in good health. This rearrangement joins TRBV20-1 to TRBJ2-2; TRBD2 matches 7 bases. CDR3: CSARPGGSNTGELFF. In DNA, the CDR3 is TGCAGTGCTCGACCCGGGGGGTCGAACACCGGGGAGCTGTTTTTT.